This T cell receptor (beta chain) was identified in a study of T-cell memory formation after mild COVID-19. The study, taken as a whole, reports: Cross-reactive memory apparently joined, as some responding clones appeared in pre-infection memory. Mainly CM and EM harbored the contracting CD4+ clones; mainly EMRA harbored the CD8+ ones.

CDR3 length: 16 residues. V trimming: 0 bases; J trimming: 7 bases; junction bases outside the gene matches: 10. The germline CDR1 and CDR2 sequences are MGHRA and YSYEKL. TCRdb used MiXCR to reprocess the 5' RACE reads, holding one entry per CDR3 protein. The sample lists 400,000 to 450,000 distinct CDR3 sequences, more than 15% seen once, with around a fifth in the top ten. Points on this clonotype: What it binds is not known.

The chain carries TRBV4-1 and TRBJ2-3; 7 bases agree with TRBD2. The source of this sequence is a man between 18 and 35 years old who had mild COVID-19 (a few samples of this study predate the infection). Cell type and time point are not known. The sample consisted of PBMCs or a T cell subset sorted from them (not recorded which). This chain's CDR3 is CASSQEVRGVLNTQYF. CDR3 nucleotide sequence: TGCGCCAGCAGCCAAGAGGTCCGGGGGGTATTAAATACGCAGTATTTT.